One and the same sample provided the 13 T cell receptor beta chains below, sequenced in a study of CD8 T cells in Susac syndrome. Random hexamers served to reverse transcribe roughly 0.5 to 1 ug RNA. TCRdb analysed the immunoSEQ multiplex PCR reads with MiXCR anew, one entry per CDR3 protein. Found here are 200,000 to 250,000 distinct CDR3 sequences, just under 95% of them singletons; the top ten hold about 0.071%. Source material: CD4+ T cells from PBMCs. These receptors all come from a human donor with multiple sclerosis.

This CDR3 is CASSLKANYGYTF. The CDR3 DNA sequence: TGTGCCAGCAGCTTAAAGGCTAACTATGGCTACACCTTC. The V and J genes are TRBV7-3 and TRBJ1-2; no definite D call. CDR1 and CDR2 from the germline V gene are SGHTA and FQGTGA. Trimming removed 1 base from V and 0 bases from J, with 3 bases in between. This CDR3 is built from 13 residues.

The V and J genes are TRBV23-1 and TRBJ2-7, with no clear D. TRBV23-1 belongs to the ORF category, with a function that is uncertain. V was shortened by 0 bases and J by 2 bases, with 17 bases between the two germline ends. The CDR3 extends over 17 amino acids. CDR3 sequence reads: CASSQSWQAAFAYEQYF. As DNA, the CDR3 is TGCGCCAGCAGTCAATCATGGCAGGCGGCCTTCGCCTACGAGCAGTACTTC.

The chain joins TRBV9 to TRBJ2-3; tentative D call: TRBD1 (6 bases). The V end lost 2 bases, the J end lost 1 base, and 14 bases lay between the germline ends. CDR1 is SGDLS, CDR2 YYNGEE, per germline. The CDR3 contains 16 residues. CDR3 protein: CASSVLGAVGTDTQYF. The CDR3 DNA sequence: TGTGCCAGCAGCGTTTTGGGGGCGGTGGGCACAGATACGCAGTATTTT.

The chain recombines TRBV6-2 or TRBV6-3 with TRBJ2-7; D is ambiguous. Germline CDR1 and CDR2: MNHEY and SVGEGT. V was clipped by 2 bases and J by 6 bases, with 8 bases between them. The CDR3 runs to 12 residues. CDR3 region: CASSYPMIEQYF. The CDR3, as DNA: TGTGCCAGCAGTTACCCTATGATCGAGCAGTACTTC.

The chain couples TRBV6-5 to TRBJ2-1; 9 bases map to TRBD2. With V trimmed by 7 bases and J by 3 bases, 4 bases remained unmatched. Per the germline V gene, CDR1 is MNHEY and CDR2 is SVGAGI. This CDR3 is built from 14 residues. DNA of the CDR3: TGTGCCAGCAATCGAGCGGGGGGCTACAATGAGCAGTTCTTC. Translation gives CASNRAGGYNEQFF.

The V and J genes are TRBV5-1 and TRBJ2-3; 10 bases are shared with TRBD1. CDR3 length: 18 residues. With V trimmed by 0 bases and J by 0 bases, 7 bases remained unmatched. The germline V gene encodes CDR1 SGHRS and CDR2 YFSETQ. CDR3 in amino acids: CASSLEGTGVFSTDTQYF. CDR3 nucleotides: TGCGCCAGCAGCTTGGAAGGGACAGGGGTTTTCAGCACAGATACGCAGTATTTT.

V is TRBV9 and J is TRBJ2-2; no definite D call. Germline-derived CDR1 and CDR2 are SGDLS and YYNGEE. The V and J ends lost 0 bases and 1 base respectively, with 7 bases between them. CDR3 length equals 15 residues. The CDR3 region is CASSVGLMNTGELFF. The CDR3 region has the DNA TGTGCCAGCAGCGTAGGCCTCATGAACACCGGGGAGCTGTTTTTT. The whole variable domain, remainder taken from reference TRBV9 and TRBJ2-2, is DSGVTQTPKHLITATGQRVTLRCSPRSGDLSVYWYQQSLDQGLQFLIQYYNGEERAKGNILERFSAQQFPDLHSELNLSSLELGDSALYFCASSVGLMNTGELFFGEGSRLTVL.

This rearrangement joins TRBV19 to TRBJ1-1; TRBD1 agrees at 9 bases. The trim removed 5 bases at V and 6 bases at J, leaving 10 bases unmatched. The CDR3 spans 15 residues. CDR1 is LNHDA, CDR2 SQIVND, per germline (reference sequence). The CDR3 DNA reads TGTGCCAGTAGTCCTACGACAGGGGGAAGGGCTGAAGCTTTCTTT. Translation: CASSPTTGGRAEAFF.

A single count supports this clonotype. The chain recombines TRBV27 with TRBJ2-3; TRBD2 agrees at 11 bases. This CDR3 contains 16 residues. CDR1 MNHEY and CDR2 SMNVEV come from the germline V gene (reference sequence). V was clipped by 5 bases and J by 2 bases; unmatched bases: 6. The CDR3 nucleotides are TGTGCCAGCAGTCTTAAGACTAGCGGGACCACAGATACGCAGTATTTT. Amino acids: CASSLKTSGTTDTQYF.

This chain links TRBV2 with TRBJ1-6; D is undetermined. Trimming took 3 bases from V and 8 from J, leaving 8 bases between them. CDR1 is SNHLY and CDR2 is FYNNEI in the germline V gene. The CDR3 has 13 residues. CDR3 loop: CASSEGRYSPLHF. The CDR3, as DNA: TGTGCCAGCAGTGAGGGTCGGTATTCACCCCTCCACTTT.

The rearrangement links TRBV25-1 to TRBJ1-6, with 7 bases fitting TRBD1. There are 18 residues in the CDR3. Germline lookup yields CDR1 MGHDK and CDR2 SYGVNS. Trimming took 6 bases from V and 5 from J; bases not matched to a gene: 16. The CDR3, as DNA: TGTGCCAGCAGCAAGGGACAGTTGGGAAGTGGGAATAATTCACCCCTCCACTTT. Amino acid sequence: CASSKGQLGSGNNSPLHF.

The V gene is TRBV9, the J gene TRBJ2-2; 8 nucleotides agree with TRBD1. Unmatched junction bases numbered 6, after V lost 6 bases and J lost 5 bases. The CDR3 has 14 amino acids. Germline V gene lookup returns CDR1 SGDLS and CDR2 YYNGEE. CDR3 in DNA: TGTGCCAGCACGAACGGACAGGGAACCGGGGAGCTGTTTTTT. It specifies CASTNGQGTGELFF. Drawing the rest from reference TRBV9 and TRBJ2-2, the complete variable domain is DSGVTQTPKHLITATGQRVTLRCSPRSGDLSVYWYQQSLDQGLQFLIQYYNGEERAKGNILERFSAQQFPDLHSELNLSSLELGDSALYFCASTNGQGTGELFFGEGSRLTVL.

The V call is TRBV27, the J call TRBJ2-2; D may match TRBD1 or TRBD2 (5 bases each). Germline V lookup: CDR1 MNHEY, CDR2 SMNVEV (reference sequence). Trimming removed 7 bases from V and 3 bases from J, with 15 bases in between. This CDR3 region has 15 residues. The CDR3 coding sequence is TGTGCCAGCAAGGGTCCAGGGACCTACACCGGGGAGCTGTTTTTT. It specifies CASKGPGTYTGELFF.